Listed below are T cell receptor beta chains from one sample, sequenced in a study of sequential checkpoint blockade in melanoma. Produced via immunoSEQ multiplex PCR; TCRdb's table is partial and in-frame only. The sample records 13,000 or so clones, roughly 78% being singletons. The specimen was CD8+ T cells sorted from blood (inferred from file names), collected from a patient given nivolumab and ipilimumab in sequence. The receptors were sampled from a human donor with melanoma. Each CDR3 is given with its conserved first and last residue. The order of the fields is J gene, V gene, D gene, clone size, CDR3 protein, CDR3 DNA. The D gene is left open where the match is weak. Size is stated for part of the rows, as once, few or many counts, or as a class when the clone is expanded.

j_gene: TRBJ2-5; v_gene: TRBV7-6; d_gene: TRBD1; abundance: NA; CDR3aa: CASSFPRTGGKRGETQYF; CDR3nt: TGTGCCAGCAGCTTCCCCAGGACAGGGGGAAAACGGGGTGAGACCCAGTACTTC
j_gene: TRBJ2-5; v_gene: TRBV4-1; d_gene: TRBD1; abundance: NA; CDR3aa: CASSHRQGVAETQYF; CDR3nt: TGCGCCAGCAGCCATCGACAGGGAGTGGCAGAGACCCAGTACTTC
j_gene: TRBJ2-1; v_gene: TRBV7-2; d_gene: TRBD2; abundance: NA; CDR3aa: CASSYGFAGDLYNEQFF; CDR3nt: TGTGCCAGCAGCTACGGGTTTGCGGGAGATCTCTACAATGAGCAGTTCTTC
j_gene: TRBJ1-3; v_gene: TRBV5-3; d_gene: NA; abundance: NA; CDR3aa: CARSLWRNSGNTIYF; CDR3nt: TGTGCCAGAAGCTTGTGGAGAAACTCTGGAAACACCATATATTTT
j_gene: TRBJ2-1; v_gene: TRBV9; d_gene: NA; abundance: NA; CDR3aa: CASSSRGGGYNEQFF; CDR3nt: TGTGCCAGCAGCTCGAGAGGGGGGGGGTACAATGAGCAGTTCTTC
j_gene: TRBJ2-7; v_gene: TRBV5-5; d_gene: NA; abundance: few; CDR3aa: CASSFTSTYEQYF; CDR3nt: TGTGCCAGCAGCTTTACTAGCACCTACGAGCAGTACTTC
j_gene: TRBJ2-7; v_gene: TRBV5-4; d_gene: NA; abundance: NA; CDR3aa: CASSLLGAQSPYEQYF; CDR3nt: TGTGCCAGCAGCTTGCTTGGGGCCCAATCCCCCTACGAGCAGTACTTC
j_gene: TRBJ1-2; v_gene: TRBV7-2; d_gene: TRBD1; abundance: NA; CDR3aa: CASSLEDRGFIDGYTF; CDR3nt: TGTGCCAGCAGCTTAGAGGACAGGGGGTTTATCGATGGCTACACCTTC
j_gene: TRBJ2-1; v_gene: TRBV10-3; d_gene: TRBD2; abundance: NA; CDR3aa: CAIRVLAGGHNEQFF; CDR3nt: TGTGCCATCAGAGTACTAGCGGGAGGCCACAATGAGCAGTTCTTC
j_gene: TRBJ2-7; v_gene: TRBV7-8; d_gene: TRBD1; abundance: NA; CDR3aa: CASSLTGGKNEQYF; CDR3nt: TGTGCCAGCAGCTTGACAGGGGGCAAAAACGAGCAGTACTTC
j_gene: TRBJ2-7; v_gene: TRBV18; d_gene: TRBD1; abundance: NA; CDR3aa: CASSPPTGSAHEQYF; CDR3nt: TGTGCCAGCTCACCACCGACAGGGTCGGCCCACGAGCAGTACTTC
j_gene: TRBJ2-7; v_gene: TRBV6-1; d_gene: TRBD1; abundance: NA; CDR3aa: CASSVRSLGTVNYEQYF; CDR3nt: TGTGCCAGCAGTGTAAGGTCCCTCGGGACAGTAAACTACGAGCAGTACTTC